A selection of T cell receptor beta chains follows, all from one sample in a study of blood T cell repertoires in COVID-19. The method was immunoSEQ multiplex PCR; TCRdb's version includes in-frame clones alone and lacks a portion of them. The sample lists about 180,000 clones; 70% to 90% were seen once. Material for sequencing was peripheral blood. These receptors originate from a human donor with active or convalescent COVID-19. The donor label of this sample is uncertain. Each CDR3 is given with its conserved first and last residue. A D gene is named only where the DNA matches it firmly. Expanded clones are given a class, and other clones once, few, many or no size at all.

size: -; V: TRBV6-6; D: TRBD1; J: TRBJ1-6; DNA: TGTGCCAGCAGGGGCGGACAGGCGGGCTCACCCCTCCACTTT; CDR3: CASRGGQAGSPLHF
size: -; V: TRBV12-3/TRBV12-4; D: -; J: TRBJ2-7; DNA: TGTGCCAGCAGTCCCGAGGCCTACGAGCAGTACTTC; CDR3: CASSPEAYEQYF
size: -; V: TRBV25-1; D: TRBD1; J: TRBJ1-2; DNA: TGTGCCAGCAGTTCCGGGACAGGGGGCTTTGGCTACACCTTC; CDR3: CASSSGTGGFGYTF
size: -; V: TRBV30; D: TRBD1; J: TRBJ1-4; DNA: TGTGCCTGGAGCCCCGGGACAGGGTTAGAAAAACTGTTTTTT; CDR3: CAWSPGTGLEKLFF
size: -; V: TRBV7-2; D: -; J: TRBJ2-7; DNA: TGTGCCAGCAGCTTGGGCCACCGGGGAGTTTACGAGCAGTACTTC; CDR3: CASSLGHRGVYEQYF
size: once; V: TRBV18; D: TRBD1; J: TRBJ1-4; DNA: TGTGCCAGCTCACCATCACAGGGGTCGCCAGCAACTAATGAAAAACTGTTTTTT; CDR3: CASSPSQGSPATNEKLFF
size: -; V: TRBV7-3; D: -; J: TRBJ2-1; DNA: TGTGCCAGCAGCTTAGCGGCCGGGACACCCTACAATGAGCAGTTCTTC; CDR3: CASSLAAGTPYNEQFF
size: few; V: TRBV7-9; D: -; J: TRBJ1-2; DNA: TGTGCCAGCAGCTTAGAGGGGGACCGTTATGGCTACACCTTC; CDR3: CASSLEGDRYGYTF
size: -; V: TRBV19; D: -; J: TRBJ2-7; DNA: TGTGCCAGTAGTATAGCGGTGAGCTACGAGCAGTACTTC; CDR3: CASSIAVSYEQYF
size: -; V: TRBV7-9; D: TRBD2; J: TRBJ2-7; DNA: TGTGCCAGCAGCCAACCCAGGACTAGCGGCTCCTACGAGCAGTACTTC; CDR3: CASSQPRTSGSYEQYF
size: few; V: TRBV7-9; D: -; J: TRBJ1-2; DNA: TGTGCCAGCACCCCGTCCCAGGGCTACACCTTC; CDR3: CASTPSQGYTF
size: -; V: TRBV4-3; D: TRBD2; J: TRBJ2-3; DNA: TGCGCCAGCAGCCAAGGACTAGCGGGGGGATACACAGATACGCAGTATTTT; CDR3: CASSQGLAGGYTDTQYF
size: -; V: TRBV6-1; D: TRBD2; J: TRBJ2-5; DNA: TGTGCCAGCAGTGAATGGAGCGGGAGGGCCGAAAAGACCCAGTACTTC; CDR3: CASSEWSGRAEKTQYF
size: -; V: TRBV18; D: TRBD1; J: TRBJ2-3; DNA: TGTGCCAGCTCAGAGACAGGGTTGGATACGCAGTATTTT; CDR3: CASSETGLDTQYF
size: -; V: TRBV6-5; D: TRBD1; J: TRBJ1-2; DNA: TGTGCCAGCAGCGACCCGACAGGGGACTATGGCTACACCTTC; CDR3: CASSDPTGDYGYTF
size: once; V: TRBV27; D: TRBD1; J: TRBJ1-1; DNA: TGTGCCAGCAGTTCAGGGGGCCTGGGTCGGACTGAAGCTTTCTTT; CDR3: CASSSGGLGRTEAFF
size: -; V: TRBV11-2; D: TRBD2; J: TRBJ2-7; DNA: TGTGCCAGCAGCTTGCGGGGCGGGGGGGCCTTCAGGGACGAGCAGTACTTC; CDR3: CASSLRGGGAFRDEQYF
size: -; V: TRBV2; D: -; J: TRBJ2-4; DNA: TGTGCCAGCAGTTCCCAACCGGGACTCACAACCAAAAACATTCAGTACTTC; CDR3: CASSSQPGLTTKNIQYF
size: once; V: TRBV5-6; D: TRBD1; J: TRBJ1-2; DNA: TGTGCCAGCAGCCCGGACAGGGTGGTAGGCTACACCTTC; CDR3: CASSPDRVVGYTF
size: -; V: TRBV6-6; D: TRBD1; J: TRBJ2-7; DNA: TGTGCCAGCAGTTCCACAGGGGGCGAGCAGTACTTC; CDR3: CASSSTGGEQYF
size: few; V: TRBV18; D: -; J: TRBJ1-2; DNA: TGTGCCAGCTCACCACGTCCAGGGAATGTCGGTCAGGGCTACACCTTC; CDR3: CASSPRPGNVGQGYTF
size: -; V: TRBV6-2/TRBV6-3; D: -; J: TRBJ2-3; DNA: TGTGCCAGCAGTTATCCGGTAGATACGCAGTATTTT; CDR3: CASSYPVDTQYF
size: -; V: TRBV20-1; D: -; J: TRBJ1-1; DNA: TGCAGTGCTAGTAATAGGGGAAACACTGAAGCTTTCTTT; CDR3: CSASNRGNTEAFF
size: -; V: TRBV7-2; D: TRBD1; J: TRBJ1-2; DNA: TGTGCCAGCAGCCTTACCTACCGGACAGGAAATGGCTACACCTTC; CDR3: CASSLTYRTGNGYTF
size: once; V: TRBV28; D: TRBD1; J: TRBJ1-2; DNA: TGTGCCAGCAGCTGGACAGGGCTCTATGGCTACACCTTC; CDR3: CASSWTGLYGYTF
size: -; V: TRBV5-4; D: -; J: TRBJ1-2; DNA: TGTGCCAGCAGCTTAGGAGATGTCCCGCGGACCTTC; CDR3: CASSLGDVPRTF
size: -; V: TRBV12-3/TRBV12-4; D: TRBD1; J: TRBJ2-7; DNA: TGTGCCAGCAGTTTAAGCGCCGGACAGGCTTTC; CDR3: CASSLSAGQAF
size: -; V: TRBV11-2; D: TRBD2; J: TRBJ2-1; DNA: TGTGCCAGCAGCCTCAGCGGGAGGAACAATGAGCAGTTCTTC; CDR3: CASSLSGRNNEQFF
size: -; V: TRBV13; D: -; J: TRBJ1-1; DNA: TGTGCCAGCAGCCCTCAGGTTGGGGGGTCCACTGAAGCTTTCTTT; CDR3: CASSPQVGGSTEAFF
size: -; V: TRBV3-1/TRBV3-2; D: -; J: TRBJ2-7; DNA: TGTGCCAGCAGCGAACGACAGGAGATAGGGGACGAGCAGTACTTC; CDR3: CASSERQEIGDEQYF
size: -; V: TRBV10-3; D: -; J: TRBJ1-1; DNA: TGTGCCATCAGTGACACCGCAGGGGCTTTCTTT; CDR3: CAISDTAGAFF
size: -; V: TRBV4-3; D: -; J: TRBJ2-1; DNA: TGCGCCAGCAGCCAAGAACTCCCCAATGAGCAGTTCTTC; CDR3: CASSQELPNEQFF
size: -; V: TRBV28; D: TRBD1; J: TRBJ2-1; DNA: TGTGCCAGCACCATAATCGGGACAGGGTACAATGAGCAGTTCTTC; CDR3: CASTIIGTGYNEQFF
size: few; V: TRBV30; D: -; J: TRBJ2-3; DNA: TGTGCCTGGAGTGGTAATACGCAGTATTTT; CDR3: CAWSGNTQYF
size: -; V: TRBV9; D: -; J: TRBJ2-7; DNA: TGTGCCAGCAGCGTTGATCAGGTTGGCTACGAGCAGTACTTC; CDR3: CASSVDQVGYEQYF
size: -; V: TRBV6-5; D: -; J: TRBJ1-2; DNA: TGTGCCAGCAGTTTAACAGGCTATGGCTACACCTTC; CDR3: CASSLTGYGYTF
size: -; V: TRBV4-1; D: TRBD1; J: TRBJ1-2; DNA: TGCGCCAGCAGCCAAGGGGACAGGGTGTCTGGCTACACCTTC; CDR3: CASSQGDRVSGYTF
size: -; V: TRBV6-1; D: TRBD1; J: TRBJ1-1; DNA: TGTGCCAGCAGTGGCGCGACAGGGGTCCTCATGAACACTGAAGCTTTCTTT; CDR3: CASSGATGVLMNTEAFF
size: -; V: TRBV6-1; D: TRBD2; J: TRBJ2-7; DNA: TGTGCCAGCAGTGAGGGGGGAGCGGGAGGACGGTACGAGCAGTACTTC; CDR3: CASSEGGAGGRYEQYF
size: -; V: TRBV27; D: -; J: TRBJ1-6; DNA: TGTGCCAGCAGTGCCTTACAGGGATCGGCACCCCTCCACTTT; CDR3: CASSALQGSAPLHF
size: -; V: TRBV7-2; D: -; J: TRBJ1-1; DNA: TGTGCCAGCAGCTTCCCCAACAGGAACACTGAAGCTTTCTTT; CDR3: CASSFPNRNTEAFF
size: -; V: TRBV4-2; D: -; J: TRBJ1-2; DNA: TGTGCCAGCAGCCAAGACAGCCAGGACAGCAACTATGGCTACACCTTC; CDR3: CASSQDSQDSNYGYTF
size: -; V: TRBV6-5; D: -; J: TRBJ2-5; DNA: TGTGCCAGCAGTTACTCACTAGCAGTCCCCACCCAGTACTTC; CDR3: CASSYSLAVPTQYF
size: -; V: TRBV5-6; D: TRBD2; J: TRBJ2-1; DNA: TGTGCCAGCAGCGCGGGAGGGCTAGCGAATAATGAGCAGTTCTTC; CDR3: CASSAGGLANNEQFF